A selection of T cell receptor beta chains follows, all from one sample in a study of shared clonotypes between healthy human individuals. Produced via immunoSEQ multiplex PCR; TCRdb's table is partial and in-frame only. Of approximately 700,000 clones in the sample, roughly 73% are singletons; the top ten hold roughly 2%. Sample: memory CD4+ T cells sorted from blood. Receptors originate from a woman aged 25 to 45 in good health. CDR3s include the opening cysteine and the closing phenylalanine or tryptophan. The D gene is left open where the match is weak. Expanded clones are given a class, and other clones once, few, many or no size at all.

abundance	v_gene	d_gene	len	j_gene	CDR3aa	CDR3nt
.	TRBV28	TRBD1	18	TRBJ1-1	CASSLWGTGGVRDTEAFF	TGTGCCAGCAGTTTATGGGGGACAGGGGGCGTGAGGGACACTGAAGCTTTCTTT
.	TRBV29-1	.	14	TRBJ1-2	CSVAPRGEYYGYTF	TGCAGCGTTGCGCCGAGGGGGGAATACTATGGCTACACCTTC
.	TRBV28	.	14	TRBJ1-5	CASSLSDKRMPQHF	TGTGCCAGCAGTTTGTCGGATAAGAGGATGCCCCAGCATTTT
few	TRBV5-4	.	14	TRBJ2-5	CASSTPVQGETQYF	TGTGCCAGCAGCACCCCGGTGCAAGGCGAGACCCAGTACTTC
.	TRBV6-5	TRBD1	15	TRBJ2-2	CASSPRQGKHGELFF	TGTGCCAGCAGTCCGCGACAGGGGAAACACGGGGAGCTGTTTTTT
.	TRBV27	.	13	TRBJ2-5	CASSSLLRETQYF	TGTGCCAGCAGTTCACTACTACGAGAGACCCAGTACTTC
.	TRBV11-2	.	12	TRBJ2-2	CASSLLAGELFF	TGTGCCAGCAGCTTACTTGCCGGGGAGCTGTTTTTT
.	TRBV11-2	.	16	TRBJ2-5	CASSLEPGALEETQYF	TGTGCCAGCAGCTTAGAGCCAGGGGCCCTGGAAGAGACCCAGTACTTC
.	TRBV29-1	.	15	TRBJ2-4	CSVVLLLVTKNIQYF	TGCAGCGTTGTATTACTGCTGGTGACCAAAAACATTCAGTACTTC
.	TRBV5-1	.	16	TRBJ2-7	CASSLLSGESSYEQYF	TGCGCCAGCAGCTTGTTATCCGGGGAAAGCTCCTACGAGCAGTACTTC
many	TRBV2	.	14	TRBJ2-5	CASTEADSLETQYF	TGTGCCAGCACGGAAGCGGACTCACTTGAGACCCAGTACTTC
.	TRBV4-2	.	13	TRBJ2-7	CASSPRPTGEQYF	TGTGCCAGCAGTCCCCGGCCCACGGGGGAGCAGTACTTC
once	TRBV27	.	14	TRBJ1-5	CASSLSRGNQPQHF	TGTGCCAGCAGTTTAAGTCGGGGCAATCAGCCCCAGCATTTT
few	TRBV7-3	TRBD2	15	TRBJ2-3	CASSSGLAGIDTQYF	TGTGCCAGCAGCTCTGGACTAGCGGGGATAGATACGCAGTATTTT
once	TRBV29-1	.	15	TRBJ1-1	CSVEGPFRWRTEAFF	TGCAGCGTGGAGGGACCCTTCCGATGGCGCACTGAAGCTTTCTTT
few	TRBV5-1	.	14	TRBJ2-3	CASSLGHSTDTQYF	TGCGCCAGCAGCTTGGGACACAGCACAGATACGCAGTATTTT
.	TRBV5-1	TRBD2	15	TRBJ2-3	CASSEGTSGTDTQYF	TGCGCCAGCAGCGAAGGGACTAGCGGCACAGATACGCAGTATTTT
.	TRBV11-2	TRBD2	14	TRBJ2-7	CASSPGLAPYEQYF	TGTGCCAGCAGCCCGGGACTAGCGCCCTACGAGCAGTACTTC
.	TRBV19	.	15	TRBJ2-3	CASSRTRVRADTQYF	TGTGCCAGTAGTAGGACGAGGGTTAGGGCAGATACGCAGTATTTT
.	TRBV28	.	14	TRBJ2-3	CASSPHRNPDTQYF	TGTGCCAGCAGTCCTCACCGGAACCCAGATACGCAGTATTTT
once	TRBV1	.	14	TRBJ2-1	CTSSPRAGRDEQFF	TGCACCAGCAGCCCGAGGGCAGGGAGGGATGAGCAGTTCTTC
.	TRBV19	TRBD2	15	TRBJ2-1	CASTESSGRRNEQFF	TGTGCCAGTACCGAAAGCAGCGGGAGGAGAAATGAGCAGTTCTTC
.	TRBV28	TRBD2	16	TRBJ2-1	CASRSGLAVSYNEQFF	TGTGCCAGCAGATCCGGACTAGCGGTTTCCTACAATGAGCAGTTCTTC
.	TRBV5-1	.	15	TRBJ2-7	CASSFGLVSSYEQYF	TGCGCCAGCAGCTTCGGCCTTGTAAGCTCCTACGAGCAGTACTTC
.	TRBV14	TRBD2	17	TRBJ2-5	CASSQVLGLAGEETQYF	TGTGCCAGCAGCCAAGTATTGGGACTAGCGGGAGAAGAGACCCAGTACTTC
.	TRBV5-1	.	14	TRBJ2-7	CASSLAAGSYEQYF	TGCGCCAGCAGCTTGGCCGCAGGATCCTACGAGCAGTACTTC
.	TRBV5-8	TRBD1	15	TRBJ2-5	CASSLGSGGVQTQYF	TGTGCCAGCAGCTTGGGATCAGGGGGCGTACAGACCCAGTACTTC
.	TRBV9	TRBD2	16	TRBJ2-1	CASSPPAGVWGNEQFF	TGTGCCAGCAGCCCCCCGGCGGGAGTATGGGGGAATGAGCAGTTCTTC
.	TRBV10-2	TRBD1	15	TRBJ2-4	CASSGRGLAKNIQYF	TGCGCCAGCAGCGGCAGGGGGCTGGCCAAAAACATTCAGTACTTC
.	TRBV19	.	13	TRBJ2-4	CARLAGLKNIQYF	TGTGCCAGATTAGCAGGGTTAAAAAACATTCAGTACTTC
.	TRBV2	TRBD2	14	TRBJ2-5	CASYGTSGQETQYF	TGTGCCAGCTACGGGACTAGCGGGCAAGAGACCCAGTACTTC
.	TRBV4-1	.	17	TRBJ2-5	CASSQEVLGASGETQYF	TGCGCCAGCAGCCAAGAAGTTCTGGGGGCGAGCGGAGAGACCCAGTACTTC
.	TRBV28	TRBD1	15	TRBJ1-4	CASMTGGESYEKLFF	TGTGCCAGCATGACAGGGGGCGAGTCGTATGAAAAACTGTTTTTT
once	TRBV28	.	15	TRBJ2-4	CASSLGGTSGNIQYF	TGTGCCAGCAGTTTGGGCGGAACCTCGGGGAACATTCAGTACTTC
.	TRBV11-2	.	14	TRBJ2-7	CASSLADLSYEQYF	TGTGCCAGCAGCTTAGCCGACTTGTCCTACGAGCAGTACTTC
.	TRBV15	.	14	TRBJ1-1	CATSRDNGWAEAFF	TGTGCCACCAGCAGAGATAACGGTTGGGCTGAAGCTTTCTTT
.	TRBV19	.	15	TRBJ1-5	CASSMGLTYDQPQHF	TGTGCCAGTAGTATGGGGCTCACCTACGATCAGCCCCAGCATTTT
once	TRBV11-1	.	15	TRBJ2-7	CASSPPRDFSNEQYF	TGTGCCAGCAGCCCTCCTCGGGACTTCTCCAACGAGCAGTACTTC
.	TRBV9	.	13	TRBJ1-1	CASSVVSGTEAFF	TGTGCCAGCAGCGTAGTTTCAGGGACGGAAGCTTTCTTT
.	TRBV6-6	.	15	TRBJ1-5	CASSYAAAGAQPQHF	TGTGCCAGCAGTTACGCAGCGGCAGGGGCTCAGCCCCAGCATTTT
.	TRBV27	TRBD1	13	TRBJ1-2	CASRTGGADGYTF	TGTGCCAGCAGGACAGGGGGCGCGGATGGCTACACCTTC
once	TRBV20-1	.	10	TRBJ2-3	CSAPDDTQYF	TGCAGTGCTCCCGACGATACGCAGTATTTT
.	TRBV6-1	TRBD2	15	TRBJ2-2	CASRGLAGTTGELFF	TGTGCCAGCAGGGGCCTAGCGGGTACCACCGGGGAGCTGTTTTTT
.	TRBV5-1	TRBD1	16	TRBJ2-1	CASSFAGTGLYNEQFF	TGCGCCAGCAGCTTTGCCGGGACAGGGCTCTACAATGAGCAGTTCTTC
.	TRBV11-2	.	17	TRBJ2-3	CASSLYAGGRSTDTQYF	TGTGCCAGCAGCTTATACGCCGGTGGGAGGAGTACAGATACGCAGTATTTT
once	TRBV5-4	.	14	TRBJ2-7	CASSQDRGRDEQYF	TGTGCCAGCAGCCAAGATCGGGGTAGGGACGAGCAGTACTTC
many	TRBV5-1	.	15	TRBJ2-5	CASSWGQGLQETQYF	TGCGCCAGCAGCTGGGGGCAGGGCCTCCAAGAGACCCAGTACTTC
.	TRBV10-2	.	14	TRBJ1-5	CASGGQNSAQPQHF	TGCGCCAGCGGAGGACAGAACTCGGCCCAGCCCCAGCATTTT